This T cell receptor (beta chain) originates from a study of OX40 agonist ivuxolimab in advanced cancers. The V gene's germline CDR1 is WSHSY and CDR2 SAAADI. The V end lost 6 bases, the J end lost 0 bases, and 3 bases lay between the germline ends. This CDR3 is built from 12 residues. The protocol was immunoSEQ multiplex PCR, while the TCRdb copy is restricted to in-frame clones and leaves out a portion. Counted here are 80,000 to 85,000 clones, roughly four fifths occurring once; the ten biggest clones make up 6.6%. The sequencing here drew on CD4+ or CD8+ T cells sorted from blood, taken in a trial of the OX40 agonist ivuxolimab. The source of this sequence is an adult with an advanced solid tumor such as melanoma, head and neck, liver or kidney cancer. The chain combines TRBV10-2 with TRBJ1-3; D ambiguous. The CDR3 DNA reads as TGCGCCAGCAGCCCCTCTGGAAACACCATATATTTT. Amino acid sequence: CASSPSGNTIYF.